The clone carrying this T cell receptor beta chain has a handful of counts. Its antigen is still unknown. Trimming pared 7 bases from V and 8 bases from J, leaving 23 bases between. Germline V gene sequence: CDR1 LNHDA, CDR2 SQIVND (reference sequence). This CDR3 comprises 15 residues. The sample comes from a study of Graves' ophthalmopathy and Graves' hyperthyroidism. RNA transcripts served as template for amplifying TCR beta CDR3 sequences. HTBI primers were employed in first-round RT-PCR, then a second-round multiplex PCR followed. MiXCR was run by TCRdb on the multiplex PCR reads, yielding one entry per CDR3 protein. The sample records approximately 640,000 distinct CDR3 sequences, roughly two fifths being singletons. Study findings and constraints: In blood, most expanded thyroid clonotypes above 0.001 frequency were also detected.

The chain carries TRBV19 and TRBJ1-2, with D perhaps TRBD1 (6 bases). The sequenced material came from peripheral blood. The TCR sequence derives from an adult man with Graves' ophthalmopathy. The CDR3 loop is CASTRGDTGTGGYTF. The CDR3, as DNA: TGTGCCAGTACCCGGGGGGACACCGGAACGGGAGGCTACACCTTC.